One T cell receptor beta chain is described in this entry. Its matching antigen is unknown. The sample is drawn from a study of shared clonotypes between healthy human individuals. Across the study: Three plates each covered CD4 naive and memory; CD8 naive two, CD8 memory one. Broader study findings: The authors sampled blood alone, and tissue repertoires likely differ.

Assay runs were performed at deep level. It was roughly 210 ng DNA, some 30,000 T cell genomes, that sorted-subset replicate PCRs used. Using immunoSEQ multiplex PCR, the repertoire was profiled, and TCRdb retains in-frame clones only, with some absent. The sample consists of about 2 million clones, roughly 96% of them appearing once. The CDR3 totals 15 residues. The J segment lost 5 bases and the V segment lost 6 bases, leaving 12 bases of the junction unmatched. The germline CDR1 and CDR2 sequences are MDHEN and SYDVKM. Specimen: naive CD4+ T cells sorted from blood. Regarding subset: CD45RA+ positively selected. This sequence was found in a man aged 18 to 35 in good health. This chain uses TRBV28 with TRBJ1-1; 7 bases match TRBD1. This chain's CDR3 is CASRDTGAIITEAFF. The CDR3 coding sequence is TGTGCCAGCAGGGACACAGGGGCTATTATAACTGAAGCTTTCTTT.